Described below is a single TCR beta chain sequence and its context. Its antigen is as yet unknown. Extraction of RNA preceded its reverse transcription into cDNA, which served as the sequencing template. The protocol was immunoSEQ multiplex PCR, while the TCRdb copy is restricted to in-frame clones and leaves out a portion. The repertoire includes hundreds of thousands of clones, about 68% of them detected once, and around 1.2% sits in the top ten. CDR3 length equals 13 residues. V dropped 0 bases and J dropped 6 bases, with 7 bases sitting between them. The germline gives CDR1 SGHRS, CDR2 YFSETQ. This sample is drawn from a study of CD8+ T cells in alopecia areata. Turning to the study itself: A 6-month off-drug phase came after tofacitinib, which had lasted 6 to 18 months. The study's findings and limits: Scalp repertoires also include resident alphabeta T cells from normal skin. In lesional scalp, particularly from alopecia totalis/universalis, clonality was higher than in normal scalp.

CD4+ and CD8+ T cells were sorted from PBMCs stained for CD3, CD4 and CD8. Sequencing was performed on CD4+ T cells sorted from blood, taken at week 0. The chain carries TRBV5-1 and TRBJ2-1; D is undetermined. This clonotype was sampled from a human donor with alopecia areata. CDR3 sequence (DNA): TGCGCCAGCAGCTTGGTAACATCCAATGAGCAGTTCTTC. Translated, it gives CASSLVTSNEQFF.